This T cell receptor (beta chain) is drawn from a study of beta chain features in type 1 diabetes. The ends were cut back, 4 bases at V and 0 bases at J, with 18 bases in the middle. The CDR3 spans 16 residues. The germline CDR1 and CDR2 sequences are GTSNPN and SVGIG (reference sequence). Study-wide findings and caveats: The study found moderately but significantly shorter TCRB CDR3s in all four CD4+ subsets of Type 1 diabetes patients.

In its sample, this clone was seen a few times. What it binds is not known. Every bit of the isolated RNA underwent reverse transcription, so sequencing read expressed TCRB transcripts. Generated by immunoSEQ multiplex PCR, the TCRdb table keeps only in-frame clones and is missing some. The sample has 300,000 to 350,000 clones, approximately 13% seen once. Via the markers CD45RO/CCR7/CD25/CD127/CD95/CD27, stem cell-like memory, regulatory, central memory and naive CD4+ cells were sorted. Sequencing was performed on naive CD4+ T cells from blood. The chain carries TRBV30 and TRBJ2-5, with TRBD1 as a possible D gene (6 bases). The origin of this receptor is a woman aged 18-29 years with type 1 diabetes. The CDR3 spells CAWTAVPGGYQETQYF. The CDR3 region has the DNA TGTGCCTGGACTGCTGTTCCTGGGGGCTACCAAGAGACCCAGTACTTC.